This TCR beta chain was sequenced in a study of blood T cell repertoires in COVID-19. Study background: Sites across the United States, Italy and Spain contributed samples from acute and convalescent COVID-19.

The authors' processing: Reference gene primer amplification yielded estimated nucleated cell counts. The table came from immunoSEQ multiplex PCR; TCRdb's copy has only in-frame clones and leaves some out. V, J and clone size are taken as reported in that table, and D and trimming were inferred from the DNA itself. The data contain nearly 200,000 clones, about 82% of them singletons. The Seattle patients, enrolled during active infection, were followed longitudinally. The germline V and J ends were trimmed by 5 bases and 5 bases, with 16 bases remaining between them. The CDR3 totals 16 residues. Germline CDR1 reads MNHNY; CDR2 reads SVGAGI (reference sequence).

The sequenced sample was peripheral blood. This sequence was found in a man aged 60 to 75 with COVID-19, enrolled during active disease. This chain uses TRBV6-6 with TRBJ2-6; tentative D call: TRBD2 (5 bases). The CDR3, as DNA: TGTGCCAGCAGTATCTCGGGGAGTAATAGGGCCAACGTCCTGACTTTC. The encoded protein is CASSISGSNRANVLTF.